One sample yielded the 30 T cell receptor beta chains listed below, sequenced in a study of blood T cell repertoires in COVID-19. Profiled with immunoSEQ multiplex PCR; TCRdb holds only in-frame clones, not every one. This sample yields over 110,000 clones, of which nearly 90% are seen a single time; roughly 1.9% belongs to the top ten. The source material was peripheral blood. These receptor sequences come from a man between 65 and 85 years old with acute or convalescent COVID-19.

The chain recombines TRBV28 with TRBJ1-3; D uncertain. The CDR3 has 15 amino acids. The V gene lost 2 bases and the J gene lost 0 bases, with 8 bases spanning the gap. Germline CDR1 and CDR2: MDHEN and SYDVKM. The CDR3 DNA reads as TGTGCCAGCAGTTTAAGCCGACTCTCTGGAAACACCATATATTTT. It is translated as CASSLSRLSGNTIYF.

The chain employs TRBV19 and TRBJ1-2; possibly TRBD1 for D (5 bases). The CDR3 totals 16 residues. V lost 5 bases, J lost 0 bases, and 16 bases lay in between. The germline V gene has CDR1 LNHDA and CDR2 SQIVND (reference sequence). CDR3 protein: CASSPRGNRANYGYTF. The DNA of the CDR3 is TGTGCCAGTAGTCCACGGGGGAACAGAGCTAACTATGGCTACACCTTC. Supplemented by reference TRBV19 and TRBJ1-2, the full variable domain reads DGGITQSPKYLFRKEGQNVTLSCEQNLNHDAMYWYRQDPGQGLRLIYYSQIVNDFQKGDIAEGYSVSREKKESFPLTVTSAQKNPTAFYLCASSPRGNRANYGYTFGSGTRLTVV.

The chain has TRBV9 and TRBJ1-2; 9 bases are shared with TRBD1. The junction had 7 bases not matched to a gene; V was cut back by 0 bases and J by 7 bases. The germline V gene has CDR1 SGDLS and CDR2 YYNGEE. The CDR3 consists of 15 residues. The CDR3 reads CASSVAIDRGGGYTF. The CDR3 DNA sequence: TGTGCCAGCAGCGTAGCGATAGACAGGGGGGGTGGCTACACCTTC.

The rearrangement uses TRBV7-8 and TRBJ2-7; TRBD1 matches at 12 bases. This CDR3 spans 15 amino acids. The V gene's germline CDR1 is SGHVS and CDR2 FQNEAQ. Trimming removed 5 bases from V and 4 bases from J; junction bases left unmatched: 6. The CDR3 loop is CASSGRDRGLYEQYF. Here the CDR3 DNA reads TGTGCCAGCAGCGGTAGGGACAGGGGGCTGTACGAGCAGTACTTC.

This chain links TRBV7-3 with TRBJ2-3; the D gene is possibly TRBD1 (5 bases). Germline V gives CDR1 SGHTA, CDR2 FQGTGA. V gave up 2 bases and J gave up 6 bases, with 18 bases separating them. CDR3 length equals 16 residues. CDR3 DNA: TGTGCCAGCAGCTTACCCGTTGCACAGGCCGGGGATACGCAGTATTTT. Amino acid sequence: CASSLPVAQAGDTQYF.

The chain employs TRBV7-8 and TRBJ2-5, with D perhaps TRBD1 (6 bases). The CDR3 totals 16 residues. The germline V gene has CDR1 SGHVS and CDR2 FQNEAQ. V was clipped by 5 bases and J by 5 bases, with 21 bases between them. CDR3 in amino acids: CASSPGQQSIEETQYF. CDR3 nucleotides: TGTGCCAGCAGCCCGGGACAACAGAGTATTGAGGAGACCCAGTACTTC.

This clone has only one observation. This chain joins TRBV14 and TRBJ2-2; D unclear. The CDR3 contains 16 residues. Looked up from germline, CDR1 is SGHDN and CDR2 is FVKESK. Trimming took off 3 bases at V and 0 bases at J, with 11 bases between the two ends. CDR3 sequence: CASSHSIRANTGELFF. CDR3 coding DNA: TGTGCCAGCAGCCATTCGATTCGGGCGAACACCGGGGAGCTGTTTTTT. Based on the CDR3 plus reference TRBV14 and TRBJ2-2, the full variable domain is EAGVTQFPSHSVIEKGQTVTLRCDPISGHDNLYWYRRVMGKEIKFLLHFVKESKQDESGMPNNRFLAERTGGTYSTLKVQPAELEDSGVYFCASSHSIRANTGELFFGEGSRLTVL.

The rearrangement joins TRBV28 to TRBJ1-1; D gene ambiguous. The CDR3 runs 15 residues. From germline, CDR1 is MDHEN and CDR2 SYDVKM. V lost 1 base and J 3 bases, leaving 12 bases between the germline ends. CDR3 DNA sequence: TGTGCCAGCAGTTTATCGAGGGTGAGGGACACTGAAGCTTTCTTT. This translates into CASSLSRVRDTEAFF.

The gene calls are TRBV5-4 and TRBJ1-2; 7 nucleotides match TRBD1. With V trimmed by 0 bases and J by 4 bases, 6 bases remained unmatched. In germline, CDR1 is SGHNT, CDR2 YYREEE (reference sequence). This CDR3 contains 15 residues. CDR3 sequence: CASSLETGQGYGYTF. CDR3 DNA: TGTGCCAGCAGCTTGGAGACAGGGCAGGGCTATGGCTACACCTTC.

V gene TRBV20-1 combines with J gene TRBJ2-1; possible D gene TRBD2, 6 bases. V was shortened by 3 bases and J by 11 bases, with 8 bases between the two germline ends. The CDR3 consists of 10 residues. Germline V gene lookup returns CDR1 DFQATT and CDR2 SNEGSKA (reference sequence). The chain's CDR3 is CSASGLKQFF. In nucleotides, the CDR3 is TGCAGTGCTAGCGGACTAAAGCAGTTCTTC.

This chain connects TRBV7-2 to TRBJ1-2; D is unclear. V gave up 5 bases and J gave up 2 bases, with 12 bases separating them. Per germline, CDR1 SGHTA and CDR2 FQGNSA. The CDR3 covers 14 residues. The CDR3 DNA sequence: TGTGCCAGCAGCCCCGGGTCGGTGAACTATGGCTACACCTTC. This encodes CASSPGSVNYGYTF.

V is TRBV5-4 and J is TRBJ1-3; 7 bases match TRBD1. J was trimmed by 2 bases and V by 4 bases; bases with no gene match: 6. The germline CDR1 and CDR2 sequences are SGHNT and YYREEE (reference sequence). CDR3 length: 15 residues. CDR3 residues: CASSRSGGTGNTIYF. The CDR3 DNA follows: TGTGCCAGCAGCCGCTCAGGGGGAACTGGAAACACCATATATTTT.

V is TRBV6-1 and J is TRBJ2-7; the D gene is possibly TRBD2 (5 bases). Germline V gene sequence: CDR1 MNHNS, CDR2 SASEGT. The ends were cut back, 2 bases at V and 4 bases at J, with 15 bases in the middle. CDR3 length equals 15 residues. CDR3 sequence (DNA): TGTGCCAGCAGTGAATCTGGACTGACAAAATACGAGCAGTACTTC. This translates into CASSESGLTKYEQYF.

The rearrangement joins TRBV6-6 to TRBJ1-3, with D unresolved. The CDR3 has 16 amino acids. The germline CDR1 and CDR2 sequences are MNHNY and SVGAGI (reference sequence). The V and J ends lost 8 bases and 0 bases respectively, with 17 bases between them. The CDR3 DNA reads TGTGCCAGCTACAGTAGGTCGAGCCACTCTGGAAACACCATATATTTT. Protein: CASYSRSSHSGNTIYF.

As DNA, the CDR3 is TGTGCCAGCAGCCTGGGACTAGCGGGAGGGAAGTATTTT. Protein: CASSLGLAGGKYF. The gene calls are TRBV3-1 (or the pseudogene TRBV3-2) and TRBJ2-3; 16 positions agree with TRBD2. The germline V gene has CDR1 LGHDT and CDR2 YNNKEL (reference sequence). V was clipped by 4 bases and J by 13 bases; unmatched bases: 2. The CDR3 loop spans 13 amino acids.

The V call is TRBV30, the J call TRBJ2-3; 7 bases align to TRBD1. Trimming at V came to 8 bases and at J to 6 bases, leaving 8 bases not matched to a gene. CDR1 GTSNPN and CDR2 SVGIG come from the germline V gene (reference sequence). This CDR3 spans 12 amino acids. CDR3: CAGDTGADTQYF. The CDR3 nucleotides are TGTGCCGGAGATACAGGGGCGGATACGCAGTATTTT.

The chain uses TRBV20-1 and TRBJ1-1; D possibly corresponds to TRBD1 (5 bases). The CDR3 spans 11 residues. Between the trimmed V and J ends, which lost 3 bases and 7 bases, there was a span of 9 bases. Looked up from germline, CDR1 is DFQATT and CDR2 is SNEGSKA (reference sequence). CDR3 loop: CSASRQNEAFF. The CDR3, as DNA: TGCAGTGCTAGTAGACAGAATGAAGCTTTCTTT.

A remark on this clone: Other DNA sequences in the sample encode the same CDR3. The rearrangement links TRBV7-9 to TRBJ1-4; TRBD1 aligns across 11 bases. With 1 base clipped from V and 5 bases from J, the junction kept 0 bases outside the gene matches. CDR3 length: 15 residues. Germline-derived CDR1 and CDR2 are SEHNR and FQNEAQ (reference sequence). The CDR3 nucleotides read TGTGCCAGCAGCTTAGGGACAGGGGGCAATGAAAAACTGTTTTTT. Translated, it gives CASSLGTGGNEKLFF. Drawing the rest from reference TRBV7-9 and TRBJ1-4, the complete variable domain is DTGVSQNPRHKITKRGQNVTFRCDPISEHNRLYWYRQTLGQGPEFLTYFQNEAQLEKSRLLSDRFSAERPKGSFSTLEIQRTEQGDSAMYLCASSLGTGGNEKLFFGSGTQLSVL.

The chain is built from TRBV6-5 and TRBJ2-5, with TRBD1 matching over 7 bases. Germline V gene lookup returns CDR1 MNHEY and CDR2 SVGAGI. CDR3 length equals 14 residues. Germline trimming cut 6 bases from V and 7 bases from J; bases unmatched to any gene: 11. The DNA for the CDR3 is TGTGCCAGCAGAACCCCGGGACAGCCAACGACCCAGTACTTC. Amino acid sequence: CASRTPGQPTTQYF.

The chain combines TRBV3-1 (or the pseudogene TRBV3-2) with TRBJ2-2; unclear D gene. CDR3 size: 13 residues. Trimming removed 3 bases from V and 5 bases from J, with 7 bases in between. Germline assignment: CDR1 LGHDT and CDR2 YNNKEL (reference sequence). The CDR3 nucleotides read TGTGCCAGCAGCCATCAAATGACCGGGGAGCTGTTTTTT. Translating it yields CASSHQMTGELFF.

The gene calls are TRBV3-1 (or the pseudogene TRBV3-2) and TRBJ1-1; the match to TRBD1 covers 9 bases. The CDR3 runs 15 residues. The junction had 7 bases not matched to a gene; V was cut back by 3 bases and J by 5 bases. Germline values: CDR1 LGHDT, CDR2 YNNKEL (reference sequence). CDR3 residues: CASSHWDRVSTEAFF. CDR3 DNA sequence: TGTGCCAGCAGCCACTGGGACAGGGTCTCGACTGAAGCTTTCTTT.

V gene TRBV5-1 combines with J gene TRBJ2-3; 9 bases line up with TRBD1. The trim removed 0 bases at V and 4 bases at J, leaving 6 bases unmatched. CDR1 SGHRS and CDR2 YFSETQ come from the germline V gene. The CDR3 length is 16 residues. CDR3 nucleotides: TGCGCCAGCAGCTTGGGGCCGGACAGGGGAGCAGATACGCAGTATTTT. It is translated as CASSLGPDRGADTQYF.

The rearrangement links TRBV4-1 to TRBJ2-1, with 11 bases lining up with TRBD2. The CDR3 is made up of 15 amino acids. V shed 2 bases and J 8 bases; nucleotides not matched to a gene: 5. Germline V CDR1 and CDR2: MGHRA, YSYEKL. CDR3 DNA sequence: TGCGCCAGCAGCCAACCAACTAGCGGGAGTCATGAGCAGTTCTTC. It is translated as CASSQPTSGSHEQFF.

The V and J genes are TRBV28 and TRBJ2-7; tentatively, D is TRBD1 (5 bases). V was clipped by 7 bases and J by 6 bases, with 19 bases between them. This CDR3 has 14 amino acids. Per the germline V gene, CDR1 is MDHEN and CDR2 is SYDVKM. DNA for the CDR3: TGTGCCAGCACCCCTCGGACAACGTGGAGCGAGCAGTACTTC. Its protein product is CASTPRTTWSEQYF.

This sequence joins TRBV19 and TRBJ1-1; TRBD1 matches at 9 bases. V gave up 9 bases and J gave up 5 bases; unmatched junction bases: 4. Germline loops: CDR1 LNHDA, CDR2 SQIVND (reference sequence). The CDR3 spans 12 residues. CDR3 sequence: CASRDRVTEAFF. The CDR3 bases are TGTGCCAGCAGGGACAGGGTGACTGAAGCTTTCTTT. The variable domain in full, completed from reference TRBV19 and TRBJ1-1, reads DGGITQSPKYLFRKEGQNVTLSCEQNLNHDAMYWYRQDPGQGLRLIYYSQIVNDFQKGDIAEGYSVSREKKESFPLTVTSAQKNPTAFYLCASRDRVTEAFFGQGTRLTVV.

V and J are TRBV10-1 and TRBJ1-1; weak D call: TRBD1 (6 bases). Germline assignment: CDR1 WNHNN and CDR2 SYGVQD (reference sequence). V was clipped by 3 bases and J by 1 base, with 6 bases between them. The CDR3 loop spans 13 amino acids. The CDR3 nucleotides are TGCGCCAGCAGTGAACAGGGGAACACTGAAGCTTTCTTT. Translation: CASSEQGNTEAFF.

The chain is built from TRBV18 and TRBJ2-2; D unclear. Trimming took 0 bases from V and 6 from J, leaving 14 bases between them. Germline V lookup: CDR1 KGHSH, CDR2 LQKENI. The CDR3 contains 16 residues. The CDR3 DNA is TGTGCCAGCTCACCACCAGGATCACCCGGAGCCGGGGAGCTGTTTTTT. Residues: CASSPPGSPGAGELFF. The full variable domain, with the rest looked up from reference TRBV18 and TRBJ2-2, is NAGVMQNPRHLVRRRGQEARLRCSPMKGHSHVYWYRQLPEEGLKFMVYLQKENIIDESGMPKERFSAEFPKEGPSILRIQQVVRGDSAAYFCASSPPGSPGAGELFFGEGSRLTVL.

The V call is TRBV7-8, the J call TRBJ2-1; TRBD2 matches 7 bases. Trimming at V came to 0 bases and at J to 6 bases, leaving 11 bases not matched to a gene. Germline lookup yields CDR1 SGHVS and CDR2 FQNEAQ. This CDR3 contains 17 residues. The CDR3 protein is CASSLAGVGGRGNEQFF. The CDR3 bases are TGTGCCAGCAGCTTAGCGGGAGTGGGAGGGCGGGGCAATGAGCAGTTCTTC.

This clone was detected only once. The J gene is TRBJ1-3, the V gene TRBV30; TRBD1 matches 7 bases. The length of the CDR3 is 17 residues. Germline values: CDR1 GTSNPN, CDR2 SVGIG (reference sequence). V was clipped by 6 bases and J by 0 bases; unmatched bases: 14. The CDR3 DNA reads TGTGCCTGCCTCCTTACGGGCAGGGGGTTCTCTGGAAACACCATATATTTT. Translation gives CACLLTGRGFSGNTIYF.

This clone has only one observation. The chain uses TRBV19 and TRBJ2-2; 9 bases are a match to TRBD2. Trimming removed 5 bases from V and 0 bases from J; junction bases left unmatched: 4. Germline V gene lookup returns CDR1 LNHDA and CDR2 SQIVND (reference sequence). This CDR3 contains 16 residues. CDR3 nucleotide sequence: TGTGCCAGTAGTTGGCTAGCGGGACCGAACACCGGGGAGCTGTTTTTT. Amino acids: CASSWLAGPNTGELFF.